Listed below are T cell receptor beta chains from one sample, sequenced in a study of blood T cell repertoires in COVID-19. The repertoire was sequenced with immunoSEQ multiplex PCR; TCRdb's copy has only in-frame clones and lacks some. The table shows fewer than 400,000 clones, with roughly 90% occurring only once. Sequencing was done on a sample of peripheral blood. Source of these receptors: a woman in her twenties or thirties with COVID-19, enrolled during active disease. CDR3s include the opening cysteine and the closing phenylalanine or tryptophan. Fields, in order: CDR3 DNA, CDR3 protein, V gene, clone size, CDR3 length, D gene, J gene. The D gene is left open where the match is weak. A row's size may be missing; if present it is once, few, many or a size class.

CDR3 DNA: TGTGCCAGCATTTCGGACAGGAACAATCAGCCCCAGCATTTT
CDR3 protein: CASISDRNNQPQHF
V gene: TRBV6-5
clone size: NA
CDR3 length: 14
D gene: TRBD1
J gene: TRBJ1-5

CDR3 DNA: TGTGCCAGCTGGGTGGGCAGGAACACCGGGGAGCTGTTTTTT
CDR3 protein: CASWVGRNTGELFF
V gene: TRBV28
clone size: NA
CDR3 length: 14
D gene: NA
J gene: TRBJ2-2

CDR3 DNA: TGTGCCAGCAGCCCGGGGACAGGGATAACCGGGGAGCTGTTTTTT
CDR3 protein: CASSPGTGITGELFF
V gene: TRBV6-5
clone size: NA
CDR3 length: 15
D gene: TRBD1
J gene: TRBJ2-2

CDR3 DNA: TGTGCCAGCAGTCCTAACGGGGGTGCTAACAATCAGCCCCAGCATTTT
CDR3 protein: CASSPNGGANNQPQHF
V gene: TRBV27
clone size: NA
CDR3 length: 16
D gene: NA
J gene: TRBJ1-5

CDR3 DNA: TGTGCCAGCAGAACGACAGGGGCTGGAAACACCATATATTTT
CDR3 protein: CASRTTGAGNTIYF
V gene: TRBV6-5
clone size: NA
CDR3 length: 14
D gene: TRBD1
J gene: TRBJ1-3

CDR3 DNA: TGTGCCAGCTCACCTACGGTAAATCAGCCCCAGCATTTT
CDR3 protein: CASSPTVNQPQHF
V gene: TRBV18
clone size: NA
CDR3 length: 13
D gene: NA
J gene: TRBJ1-5

CDR3 DNA: TGCAGCTGTAGGGGGGGCGCCACCTACGAGCAGTACTTC
CDR3 protein: CSCRGGATYEQYF
V gene: TRBV29-1
clone size: NA
CDR3 length: 13
D gene: NA
J gene: TRBJ2-7

CDR3 DNA: TGTGCCAGCAGCCCCAATGAGGGGGTCATTTATGGCTACACCTTC
CDR3 protein: CASSPNEGVIYGYTF
V gene: TRBV7-8
clone size: NA
CDR3 length: 15
D gene: NA
J gene: TRBJ1-2

CDR3 DNA: TGTGCCAGCAGTGAATCACCAGATATACCCCCAGGGGAGCAGTACTTC
CDR3 protein: CASSESPDIPPGEQYF
V gene: TRBV6-1
clone size: NA
CDR3 length: 16
D gene: NA
J gene: TRBJ2-7

CDR3 DNA: TGTGCCAGCAGCTTAACAGGGGGCCGGTACGAGCAGTACTTC
CDR3 protein: CASSLTGGRYEQYF
V gene: TRBV11-1
clone size: NA
CDR3 length: 14
D gene: TRBD1
J gene: TRBJ2-7

CDR3 DNA: TGTGCCAGCAGCTTATCGGGCAGGGGCCCCTACGAGCAGTACTTC
CDR3 protein: CASSLSGRGPYEQYF
V gene: TRBV7-2
clone size: NA
CDR3 length: 15
D gene: NA
J gene: TRBJ2-7

CDR3 DNA: TGTGCCTGGAGTGCCTCGACAGGGTTGGAAAAACTGTTTTTT
CDR3 protein: CAWSASTGLEKLFF
V gene: TRBV30
clone size: once
CDR3 length: 14
D gene: TRBD1
J gene: TRBJ1-4

CDR3 DNA: TGCGCCAGCAGCCAAGGCGAGACTAGCGGGAGCTCCTACGAGCAGTACTTC
CDR3 protein: CASSQGETSGSSYEQYF
V gene: TRBV4-1
clone size: NA
CDR3 length: 17
D gene: TRBD2
J gene: TRBJ2-7

CDR3 DNA: TGTGCCAGTAGTATCGGACTAGCGGGAGGGGTGAATGAGCAGTTCTTC
CDR3 protein: CASSIGLAGGVNEQFF
V gene: TRBV19
clone size: NA
CDR3 length: 16
D gene: TRBD2
J gene: TRBJ2-1

CDR3 DNA: TGTGCCTGGAGTTTCAGCGGGGGCACAGATACGCAGTATTTT
CDR3 protein: CAWSFSGGTDTQYF
V gene: TRBV30
clone size: NA
CDR3 length: 14
D gene: TRBD2
J gene: TRBJ2-3

CDR3 DNA: TGTGCCAGCAGTCCCCACACGGACAAGAACACTGAAGCTTTCTTT
CDR3 protein: CASSPHTDKNTEAFF
V gene: TRBV28
clone size: NA
CDR3 length: 15
D gene: NA
J gene: TRBJ1-1

CDR3 DNA: TGTGCTAGTGGTTTGTTCGACAATGAGCAGTTCTTC
CDR3 protein: CASGLFDNEQFF
V gene: TRBV12-5
clone size: NA
CDR3 length: 12
D gene: NA
J gene: TRBJ2-1

CDR3 DNA: TGCGCCAGCAGCTTGGGGACTAGCGGGAGAGAGTACTTC
CDR3 protein: CASSLGTSGREYF
V gene: TRBV5-1
clone size: NA
CDR3 length: 13
D gene: TRBD2
J gene: TRBJ2-7

CDR3 DNA: TGTGCCAGCAGTGGCCAGGAAAGCAATCAGCCCCAGCATTTT
CDR3 protein: CASSGQESNQPQHF
V gene: TRBV25-1
clone size: NA
CDR3 length: 14
D gene: NA
J gene: TRBJ1-5

CDR3 DNA: TGTGCCAGTACTCGGACAGCAGGCAATCAGCCCCAGCATTTT
CDR3 protein: CASTRTAGNQPQHF
V gene: TRBV19
clone size: NA
CDR3 length: 14
D gene: NA
J gene: TRBJ1-5

CDR3 DNA: TGTGCCACCAGCACCCCCAGGTATAATGAAAAACTGTTTTTT
CDR3 protein: CATSTPRYNEKLFF
V gene: TRBV15
clone size: few
CDR3 length: 14
D gene: NA
J gene: TRBJ1-4

CDR3 DNA: TGTGCCAGCAGTGACTCGATCGGCGGGAACAATGAGCAGTTCTTC
CDR3 protein: CASSDSIGGNNEQFF
V gene: TRBV6-4
clone size: NA
CDR3 length: 15
D gene: NA
J gene: TRBJ2-1

CDR3 DNA: TGTGCCATCAGTGAGTGGGGGGGCTCGAACTATGGCTACACCTTC
CDR3 protein: CAISEWGGSNYGYTF
V gene: TRBV10-3
clone size: NA
CDR3 length: 15
D gene: NA
J gene: TRBJ1-2

CDR3 DNA: TGTGCCAGCAGCCCGGCCAGGGGGCGAGCGAACACTGAAGCTTTCTTT
CDR3 protein: CASSPARGRANTEAFF
V gene: TRBV5-6
clone size: NA
CDR3 length: 16
D gene: TRBD1
J gene: TRBJ1-1

CDR3 DNA: TGTGCCATCAGTGATACAGGGCGCAATCAGCCCCAGCATTTT
CDR3 protein: CAISDTGRNQPQHF
V gene: TRBV10-3
clone size: NA
CDR3 length: 14
D gene: NA
J gene: TRBJ1-5

CDR3 DNA: TGTGCCAGCAGCGCGGGGACAGTTACTGAAGCTTTCTTT
CDR3 protein: CASSAGTVTEAFF
V gene: TRBV5-4
clone size: NA
CDR3 length: 13
D gene: TRBD1
J gene: TRBJ1-1

CDR3 DNA: TGTGCCAGCACGACAGGGTATGGATACAATGAGCAGTTCTTC
CDR3 protein: CASTTGYGYNEQFF
V gene: TRBV5-6
clone size: NA
CDR3 length: 14
D gene: TRBD1
J gene: TRBJ2-1

CDR3 DNA: TGCGCCAGCAGTGAGGTGGGACTACCTAGCAATGAGCAGTTCTTC
CDR3 protein: CASSEVGLPSNEQFF
V gene: TRBV10-1
clone size: NA
CDR3 length: 15
D gene: TRBD2
J gene: TRBJ2-1

CDR3 DNA: TGTGCCAGTAGTATGGCTGTCGGAGGGGCCCAAGAGACCCAGTACTTC
CDR3 protein: CASSMAVGGAQETQYF
V gene: TRBV19
clone size: NA
CDR3 length: 16
D gene: NA
J gene: TRBJ2-5

CDR3 DNA: TGTGCCAGCTCAGACCAACAGGTTGATATGTCACCCCTCCACTTT
CDR3 protein: CASSDQQVDMSPLHF
V gene: TRBV18
clone size: NA
CDR3 length: 15
D gene: NA
J gene: TRBJ1-6

CDR3 DNA: TGTGCCAGCAGCTCGACAGTCTCTGGAAACACCATATATTTT
CDR3 protein: CASSSTVSGNTIYF
V gene: TRBV11-2
clone size: few
CDR3 length: 14
D gene: NA
J gene: TRBJ1-3

CDR3 DNA: TGTGCCTGGGGCTATGGCAGGGTAGTCGGTGGCTACACCTTC
CDR3 protein: CAWGYGRVVGGYTF
V gene: TRBV30
clone size: NA
CDR3 length: 14
D gene: NA
J gene: TRBJ1-2

CDR3 DNA: TGTGCCAGCAGCTTAGGCCGGTCTGCGGGAGGTCATGAGCAGTTCTTC
CDR3 protein: CASSLGRSAGGHEQFF
V gene: TRBV13
clone size: few
CDR3 length: 16
D gene: TRBD2
J gene: TRBJ2-1

CDR3 DNA: TGCAGTGCTAGTACGGTCTCTGGGGCCAACGTCCTGACTTTC
CDR3 protein: CSASTVSGANVLTF
V gene: TRBV20-1
clone size: NA
CDR3 length: 14
D gene: NA
J gene: TRBJ2-6

CDR3 DNA: TGTGCCAGCAGCCAGCGACACGGGACTTCAGATACGCAGTATTTT
CDR3 protein: CASSQRHGTSDTQYF
V gene: TRBV3-1/TRBV3-2
clone size: NA
CDR3 length: 15
D gene: NA
J gene: TRBJ2-3

CDR3 DNA: TGTGCCTGGAGAATCTACGTAACCGGGGAGCTGTTTTTT
CDR3 protein: CAWRIYVTGELFF
V gene: TRBV30
clone size: NA
CDR3 length: 13
D gene: NA
J gene: TRBJ2-2

CDR3 DNA: TGTGCCAGCAGCCGGGACAGGACAGTCTCTAACTATGGCTACACCTTC
CDR3 protein: CASSRDRTVSNYGYTF
V gene: TRBV4-2
clone size: few
CDR3 length: 16
D gene: TRBD1
J gene: TRBJ1-2

CDR3 DNA: TGTGCCAGCTCACCGGTACTAGCACAAGAGACCCAGTACTTC
CDR3 protein: CASSPVLAQETQYF
V gene: TRBV18
clone size: NA
CDR3 length: 14
D gene: NA
J gene: TRBJ2-5

CDR3 DNA: TGTGCCAGTAGTTCGACAGTGAACACTGAAGCTTTCTTT
CDR3 protein: CASSSTVNTEAFF
V gene: TRBV19
clone size: NA
CDR3 length: 13
D gene: NA
J gene: TRBJ1-1

CDR3 DNA: TGTGCCAGCTCACCCCGGTTGGGTGGGAGTAACTACGAGCAGTACTTC
CDR3 protein: CASSPRLGGSNYEQYF
V gene: TRBV18
clone size: NA
CDR3 length: 16
D gene: NA
J gene: TRBJ2-7

CDR3 DNA: TGCAGCGCAATATTCTACCTAGAGCTAGCGGGAGGACTCGCCGGGGAGCTGTTTTTT
CDR3 protein: CSAIFYLELAGGLAGELFF
V gene: TRBV29-1
clone size: NA
CDR3 length: 19
D gene: TRBD2
J gene: TRBJ2-2

CDR3 DNA: TGTGCCAGCAGCTTGGTGCGGGGAGGAGGAGTAAGTTCACCCCTCCACTTT
CDR3 protein: CASSLVRGGGVSSPLHF
V gene: TRBV5-8
clone size: NA
CDR3 length: 17
D gene: NA
J gene: TRBJ1-6

CDR3 DNA: TGCGCCAGCAGCTGGAGGATAAGCAATGGGAACACTGAAGCTTTCTTT
CDR3 protein: CASSWRISNGNTEAFF
V gene: TRBV5-1
clone size: NA
CDR3 length: 16
D gene: NA
J gene: TRBJ1-1

CDR3 DNA: TGTGCCAGCAGCGCCCAGGGGGGCTACTATGGCTACACCTTC
CDR3 protein: CASSAQGGYYGYTF
V gene: TRBV9
clone size: NA
CDR3 length: 14
D gene: TRBD1
J gene: TRBJ1-2

CDR3 DNA: TGCGCCAGCAGCTCCAGCTTAGCGGTGAACTCCTACGAGCAGTACTTC
CDR3 protein: CASSSSLAVNSYEQYF
V gene: TRBV5-1
clone size: NA
CDR3 length: 16
D gene: NA
J gene: TRBJ2-7

CDR3 DNA: TGTGCCAGCAGTTTTCTCAGGGAGGGAGGCTACACCTTC
CDR3 protein: CASSFLREGGYTF
V gene: TRBV12-3/TRBV12-4
clone size: NA
CDR3 length: 13
D gene: NA
J gene: TRBJ1-2

CDR3 DNA: TGTGCCAGCAGTGAAAGGGTGCAGGGGGCCGGAGAAAAACTGTTTTTT
CDR3 protein: CASSERVQGAGEKLFF
V gene: TRBV6-1
clone size: once
CDR3 length: 16
D gene: TRBD1
J gene: TRBJ1-4

CDR3 DNA: TGCGCCAGCAGCCAGAATTCGGGACAGGGAGTAGGGCAGCCCCAGCATTTT
CDR3 protein: CASSQNSGQGVGQPQHF
V gene: TRBV4-1
clone size: NA
CDR3 length: 17
D gene: TRBD1
J gene: TRBJ1-5

CDR3 DNA: TGTGCCAGCAGCTCCGGGACTGGGCAGCATTTT
CDR3 protein: CASSSGTGQHF
V gene: TRBV7-9
clone size: NA
CDR3 length: 11
D gene: NA
J gene: TRBJ1-5

CDR3 DNA: TGTGCCAGCAGTTTTCCTAGCGCGGGAGGGCGGTCCGAGCAGTACTTC
CDR3 protein: CASSFPSAGGRSEQYF
V gene: TRBV28
clone size: NA
CDR3 length: 16
D gene: TRBD2
J gene: TRBJ2-7

CDR3 DNA: TGTGCCAGCAGTTTATTAAATAGCGGGGATTACAATGAGCAGTTCTTC
CDR3 protein: CASSLLNSGDYNEQFF
V gene: TRBV28
clone size: NA
CDR3 length: 16
D gene: TRBD2
J gene: TRBJ2-1

CDR3 DNA: TGTGCCAGCAGTGAAGGCAGGGCTAATGAAAAACTGTTTTTT
CDR3 protein: CASSEGRANEKLFF
V gene: TRBV2
clone size: NA
CDR3 length: 14
D gene: NA
J gene: TRBJ1-4

CDR3 DNA: TGTGCCAGCAGCTTGGACAGGTCGTCGGACACTGAAGCTTTCTTT
CDR3 protein: CASSLDRSSDTEAFF
V gene: TRBV5-4
clone size: once
CDR3 length: 15
D gene: NA
J gene: TRBJ1-1

CDR3 DNA: TGTGCCATCAGTGAAGGGAGGGTGAACTATGGCTACACCTTC
CDR3 protein: CAISEGRVNYGYTF
V gene: TRBV10-3
clone size: once
CDR3 length: 14
D gene: NA
J gene: TRBJ1-2

CDR3 DNA: TGTGCCCCCTGGGGGGGAAGGAGGATTTTGGGCTACACCTTC
CDR3 protein: CAPWGGRRILGYTF
V gene: TRBV10-3
clone size: NA
CDR3 length: 14
D gene: NA
J gene: TRBJ1-2

CDR3 DNA: TGTGCCAGCAGTTTGGAGGGGGCGGGCACCGGGGAGCTGTTTTTT
CDR3 protein: CASSLEGAGTGELFF
V gene: TRBV28
clone size: NA
CDR3 length: 15
D gene: NA
J gene: TRBJ2-2

CDR3 DNA: TGTGCCCGAACTATAGGGGGACAGCGCTACTACAATGAGCAGTTCTTC
CDR3 protein: CARTIGGQRYYNEQFF
V gene: TRBV30
clone size: NA
CDR3 length: 16
D gene: TRBD1
J gene: TRBJ2-1